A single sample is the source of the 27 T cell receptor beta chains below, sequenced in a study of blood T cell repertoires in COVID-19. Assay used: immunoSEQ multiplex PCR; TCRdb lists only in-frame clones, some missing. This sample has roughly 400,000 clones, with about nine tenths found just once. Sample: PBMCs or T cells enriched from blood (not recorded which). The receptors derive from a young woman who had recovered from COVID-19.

CDR3 DNA sequence: TGTGCCAGCAGCCACTGGGGATTGGGGACTGGGTCTAACTATGGCTACACCTTC. Translated, it gives CASSHWGLGTGSNYGYTF. The chain combines TRBV3-1 (or the pseudogene TRBV3-2) with TRBJ1-2, with D possibly TRBD1 on 5 matching bases. This CDR3 is 18 amino acids long. Germline CDR1 and CDR2: LGHDT and YNNKEL (reference sequence). Trimming left V 3 bases short and J 0 bases short, with 20 bases between.

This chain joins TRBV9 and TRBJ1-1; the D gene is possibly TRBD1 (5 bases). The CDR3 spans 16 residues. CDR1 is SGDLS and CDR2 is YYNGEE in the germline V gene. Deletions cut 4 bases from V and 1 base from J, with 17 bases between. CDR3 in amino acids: CASSHTWEGRNTEAFF. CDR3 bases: TGTGCCAGCAGCCACACCTGGGAGGGGCGGAACACTGAAGCTTTCTTT.

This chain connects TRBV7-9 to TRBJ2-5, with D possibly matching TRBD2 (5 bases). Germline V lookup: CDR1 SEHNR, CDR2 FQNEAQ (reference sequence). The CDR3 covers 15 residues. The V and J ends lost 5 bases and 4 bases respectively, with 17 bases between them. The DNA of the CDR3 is TGTGCCAGCAGCAAGCCCCCCGTTGGGAGAGAGACCCAGTACTTC. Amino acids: CASSKPPVGRETQYF.

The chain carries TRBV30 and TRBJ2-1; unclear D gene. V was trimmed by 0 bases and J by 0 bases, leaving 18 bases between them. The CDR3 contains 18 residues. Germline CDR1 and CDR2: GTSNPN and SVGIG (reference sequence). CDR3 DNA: TGTGCCTGGAGTGTACATGTCCTCACAACAGACTCCTACAATGAGCAGTTCTTC. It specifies CAWSVHVLTTDSYNEQFF.

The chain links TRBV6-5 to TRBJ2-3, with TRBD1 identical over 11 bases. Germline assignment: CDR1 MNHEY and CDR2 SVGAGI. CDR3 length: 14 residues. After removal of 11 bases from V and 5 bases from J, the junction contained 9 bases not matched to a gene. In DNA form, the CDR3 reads TGTGCCTCTACGGGACAGGGGGTAGTAGATACGCAGTATTTT. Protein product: CASTGQGVVDTQYF.

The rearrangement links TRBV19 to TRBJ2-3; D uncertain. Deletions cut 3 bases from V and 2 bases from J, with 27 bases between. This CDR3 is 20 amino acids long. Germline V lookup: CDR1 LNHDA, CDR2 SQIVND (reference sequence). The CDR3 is CASSIGKHGDLHYNTDTQYF. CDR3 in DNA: TGTGCCAGTAGTATCGGTAAACATGGAGATCTTCACTACAACACAGATACGCAGTATTTT.

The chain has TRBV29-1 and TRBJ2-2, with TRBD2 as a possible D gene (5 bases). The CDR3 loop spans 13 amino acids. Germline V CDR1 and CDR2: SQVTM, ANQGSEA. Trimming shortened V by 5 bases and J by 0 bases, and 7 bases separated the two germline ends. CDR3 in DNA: TGCAGCGTTTCGGGAACGAACACCGGGGAGCTGTTTTTT. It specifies CSVSGTNTGELFF.

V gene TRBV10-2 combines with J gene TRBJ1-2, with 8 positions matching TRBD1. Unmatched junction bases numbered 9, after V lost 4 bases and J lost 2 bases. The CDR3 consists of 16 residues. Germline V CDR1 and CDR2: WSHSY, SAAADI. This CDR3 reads CASSGSSGTGNYGYTF. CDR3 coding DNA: TGCGCCAGCAGTGGATCGTCCGGGACAGGAAACTATGGCTACACCTTC.

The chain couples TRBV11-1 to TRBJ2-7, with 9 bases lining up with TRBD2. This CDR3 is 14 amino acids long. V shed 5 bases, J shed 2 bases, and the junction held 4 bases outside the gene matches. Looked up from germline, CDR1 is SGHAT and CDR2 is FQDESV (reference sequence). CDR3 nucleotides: TGTGCCAGCAGCCGGACTAGCGTAACCTACGAGCAGTACTTC. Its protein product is CASSRTSVTYEQYF.

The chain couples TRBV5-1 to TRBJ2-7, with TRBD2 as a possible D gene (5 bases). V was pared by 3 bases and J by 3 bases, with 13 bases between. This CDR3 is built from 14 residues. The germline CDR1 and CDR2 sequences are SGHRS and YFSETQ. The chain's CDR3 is CASSSWGADYEQYF. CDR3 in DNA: TGCGCCAGCAGCTCCTGGGGAGCTGACTACGAGCAGTACTTC. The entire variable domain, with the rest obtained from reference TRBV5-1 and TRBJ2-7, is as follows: KAGVTQTPRYLIKTRGQQVTLSCSPISGHRSVSWYQQTPGQGLQFLFEYFSETQRNKGNFPGRFSGRQFSNSRSEMNVSTLELGDSALYLCASSSWGADYEQYFGPGTRLTVT.

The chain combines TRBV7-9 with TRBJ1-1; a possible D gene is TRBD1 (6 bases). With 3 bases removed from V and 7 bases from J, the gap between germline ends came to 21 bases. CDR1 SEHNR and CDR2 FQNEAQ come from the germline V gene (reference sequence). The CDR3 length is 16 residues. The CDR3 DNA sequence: TGTGCCAGCAGCTTTGGTGGTGGACAGCTCAAACGTGAAGCTTTCTTT. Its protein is CASSFGGGQLKREAFF. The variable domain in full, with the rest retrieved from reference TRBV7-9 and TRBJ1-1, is DTGVSQNPRHKITKRGQNVTFRCDPISEHNRLYWYRQTLGQGPEFLTYFQNEAQLEKSRLLSDRFSAERPKGSFSTLEIQRTEQGDSAMYLCASSFGGGQLKREAFFGQGTRLTVV.

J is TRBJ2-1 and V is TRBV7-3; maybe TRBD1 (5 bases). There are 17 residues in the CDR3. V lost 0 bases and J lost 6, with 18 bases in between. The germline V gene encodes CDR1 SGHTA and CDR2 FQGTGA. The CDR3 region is CASSLTVSGPWPNEQFF. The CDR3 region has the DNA TGTGCCAGCAGCTTAACGGTGTCAGGGCCATGGCCCAATGAGCAGTTCTTC.

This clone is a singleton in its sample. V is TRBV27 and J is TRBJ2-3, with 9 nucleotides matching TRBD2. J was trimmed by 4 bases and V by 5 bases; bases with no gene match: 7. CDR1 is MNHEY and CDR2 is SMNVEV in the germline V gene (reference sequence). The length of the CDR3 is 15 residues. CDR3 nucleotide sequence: TGTGCCAGCAGTCCGCCGGGACTAGCATCAGATACGCAGTATTTT. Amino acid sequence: CASSPPGLASDTQYF.

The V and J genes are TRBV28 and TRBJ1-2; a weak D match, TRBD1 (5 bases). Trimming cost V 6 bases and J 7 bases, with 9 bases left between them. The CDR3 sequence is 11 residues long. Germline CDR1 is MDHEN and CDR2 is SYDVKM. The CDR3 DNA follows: TGTGCCAGCAGCTCAGGGTTTGGCTACACCTTC. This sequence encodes CASSSGFGYTF.

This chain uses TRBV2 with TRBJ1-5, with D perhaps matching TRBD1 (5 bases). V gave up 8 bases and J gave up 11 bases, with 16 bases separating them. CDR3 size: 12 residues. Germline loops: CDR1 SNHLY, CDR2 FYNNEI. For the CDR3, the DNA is TGTGCCAGCGGGCAGTCGTCCAGGGCCCAGCATTTT. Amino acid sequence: CASGQSSRAQHF.

The CDR3: CASSDRTEAFF. Written as DNA, the CDR3 is TGTGCCAGCAGTGATCGGACTGAAGCTTTCTTT. J is TRBJ1-1 and V is TRBV25-1; D unresolved. CDR1 is MGHDK, CDR2 SYGVNS, per germline. V was trimmed by 3 bases and J by 5 bases, leaving 4 bases between them. The CDR3 runs 11 residues.

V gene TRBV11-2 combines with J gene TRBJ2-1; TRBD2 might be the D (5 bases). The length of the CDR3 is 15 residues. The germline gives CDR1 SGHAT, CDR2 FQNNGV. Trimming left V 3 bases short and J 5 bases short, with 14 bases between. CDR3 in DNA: TGTGCCAGCAGCTTTTTTAGCGCGGCGGACAATGAGCAGTTCTTC. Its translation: CASSFFSAADNEQFF.

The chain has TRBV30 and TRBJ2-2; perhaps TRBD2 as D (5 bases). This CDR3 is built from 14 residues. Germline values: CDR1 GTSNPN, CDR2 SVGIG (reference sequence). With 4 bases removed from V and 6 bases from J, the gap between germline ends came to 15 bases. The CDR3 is CAWKGLAFPGELFF. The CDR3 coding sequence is TGTGCCTGGAAGGGTCTAGCATTCCCCGGGGAGCTGTTTTTT.

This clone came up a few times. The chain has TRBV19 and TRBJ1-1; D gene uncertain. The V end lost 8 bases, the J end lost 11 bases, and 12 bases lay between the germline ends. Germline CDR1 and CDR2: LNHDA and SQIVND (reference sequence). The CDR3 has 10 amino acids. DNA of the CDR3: TGTGCCAGTGAGGGAGTTCGGGCTTTCTTT. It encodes CASEGVRAFF. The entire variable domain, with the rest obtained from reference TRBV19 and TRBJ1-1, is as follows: DGGITQSPKYLFRKEGQNVTLSCEQNLNHDAMYWYRQDPGQGLRLIYYSQIVNDFQKGDIAEGYSVSREKKESFPLTVTSAQKNPTAFYLCASEGVRAFFGQGTRLTVV.

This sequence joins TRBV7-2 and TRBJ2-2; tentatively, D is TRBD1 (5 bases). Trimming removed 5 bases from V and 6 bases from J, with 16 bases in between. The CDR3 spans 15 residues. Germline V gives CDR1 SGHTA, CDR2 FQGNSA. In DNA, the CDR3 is TGTGCCAGCAGCCGTATTCCACAGGACCCCGGGGAGCTGTTTTTT. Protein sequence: CASSRIPQDPGELFF.

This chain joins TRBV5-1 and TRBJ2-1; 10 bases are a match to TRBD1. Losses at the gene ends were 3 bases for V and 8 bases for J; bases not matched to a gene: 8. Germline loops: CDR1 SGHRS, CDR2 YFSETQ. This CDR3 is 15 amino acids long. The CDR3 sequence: CASSSIDGTGDEQFF. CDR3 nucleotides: TGCGCCAGCAGCTCAATTGACGGGACAGGGGATGAGCAGTTCTTC.

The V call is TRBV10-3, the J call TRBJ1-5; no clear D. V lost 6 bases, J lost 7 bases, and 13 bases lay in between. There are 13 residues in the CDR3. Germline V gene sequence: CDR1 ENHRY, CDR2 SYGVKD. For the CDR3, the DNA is TGTGCCATCAGCGAGCATCAGTCCCAGCCCCAGCATTTT. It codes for CAISEHQSQPQHF.

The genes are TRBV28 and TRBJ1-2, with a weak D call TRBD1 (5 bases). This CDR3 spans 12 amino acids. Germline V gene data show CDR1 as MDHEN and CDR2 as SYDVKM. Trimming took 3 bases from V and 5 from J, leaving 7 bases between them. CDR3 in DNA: TGTGCCAGCAGTTTGCAGGGATATGGCTACACCTTC. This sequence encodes CASSLQGYGYTF.

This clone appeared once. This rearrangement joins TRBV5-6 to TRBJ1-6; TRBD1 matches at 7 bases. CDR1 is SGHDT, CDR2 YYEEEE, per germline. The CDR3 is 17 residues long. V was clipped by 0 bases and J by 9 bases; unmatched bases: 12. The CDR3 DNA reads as TGTGCCAGCAGCTTGGCCGGGGCAGGGGGGTTCGGTTCACCCCTCCACTTT. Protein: CASSLAGAGGFGSPLHF.

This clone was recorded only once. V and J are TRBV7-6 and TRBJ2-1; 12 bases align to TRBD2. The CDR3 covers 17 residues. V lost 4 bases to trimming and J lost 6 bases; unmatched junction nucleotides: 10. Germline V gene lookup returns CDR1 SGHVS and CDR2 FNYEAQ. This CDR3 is CASSSSPGLAGLNEQFF. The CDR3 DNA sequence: TGTGCCAGCAGCTCGAGCCCGGGACTAGCGGGCCTCAATGAGCAGTTCTTC.

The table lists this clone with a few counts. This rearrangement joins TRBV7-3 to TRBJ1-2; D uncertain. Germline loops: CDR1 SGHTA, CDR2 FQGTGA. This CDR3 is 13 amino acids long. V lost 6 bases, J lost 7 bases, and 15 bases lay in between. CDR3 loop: CASRSQEAGGYTF. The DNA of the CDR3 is TGTGCCAGCAGGTCCCAGGAGGCTGGTGGCTACACCTTC.

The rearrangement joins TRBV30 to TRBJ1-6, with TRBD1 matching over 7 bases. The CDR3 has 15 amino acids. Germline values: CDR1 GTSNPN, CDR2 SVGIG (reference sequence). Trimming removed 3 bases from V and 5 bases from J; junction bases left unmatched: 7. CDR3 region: CAWRVGQANNSPLHF. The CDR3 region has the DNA TGTGCCTGGAGAGTTGGACAGGCGAATAATTCACCCCTCCACTTT.